This T cell receptor beta chain comes out of a study of radiotherapy plus CTLA-4 blockade in lung cancer. The CDR3 extends over 15 amino acids. CDR1 SNHLY and CDR2 FYNNEI come from the germline V gene. The germline V and J ends were trimmed by 7 bases and 0 bases, with 16 bases remaining between them. Sequencing used immunoSEQ multiplex PCR; TCRdb keeps in-frame clones, though not all of them. The sample has tens of thousands of clones, around 77% seen once; the top ten hold around 9.9%. The sample in question was peripheral blood, obtained from a patient treated with radiotherapy plus ipilimumab. The clonotype originates from a human donor with non-small cell lung cancer who had stable disease on radiotherapy plus ipilimumab. This sequence joins TRBV2 and TRBJ2-7, with D tentatively TRBD1 (6 bases). Written as DNA, the CDR3 is TGTGCCAGCAAGGTGGTACAGGGATCCTCCTACGAGCAGTACTTC. Residues: CASKVVQGSSYEQYF.